This T cell receptor beta chain was captured in a study of blood T cell repertoires in COVID-19 (dated by TCRdb to the early 2020s). Background for the entire study: Samples covering the acute and convalescent phases of COVID-19 were provided by collaborators in the United States, Italy and Spain. Samples came from the ongoing ImmuneRACE study (first 160 participants) plus 1,254 subjects from 6 global collaborators. The sample metadata nearly always contained a de-identified subject ID, COVID-19 status, age in years and sex. The dataset comprised deeply sampled blood TCRbeta repertoires from subjects exposed to, actively infected with, or recovered from COVID-19. Where HLA class I and class II types were available, the types were taken from metadata supplied by the sample provider, not from assay-based typing. The prospective study material was composed of cDNA or gDNA derived from T cells, B-cell-depleted T cells, or PBMCs. The repertoires were made available in a free public database intended to serve as a resource for research on the immune response to SARS-CoV-2. Paper-wide results and their limitations: How much clinical and demographic metadata was included differed by source and by participant, and the metadata was provided uncurated.

A remark on this clone: Its target antigen remains unknown. Per-base qualities were not stored, and no clone one base away is much larger.

V lost 0 bases and J lost 14 bases, and the count of bases not matched to a germline gene is 6. The cysteine opens and the phenylalanine closes a CDR3 of 13 amino acids. The DNA shown is the 39-base CDR3, in frame from base 1. Taken from the germline V gene (reference sequence), the CDR1 and CDR2 loops are LNHNV and YYDKDF. The immunoSEQ Assay, a bias-controlled multiplex PCR, was used to amplify TCRbeta CDR3 regions from genomic DNA. In the paper's pipeline: Within the assay, amplification of reference gene primers was used to estimate how many nucleated cells each sample contained. Sequence reads were collapsed and filtered to measure the absolute abundance of every unique TCRbeta CDR3 rearrangement. For each sample, productive Simpson clonality was calculated as the square root of Simpson's diversity index over productive rearrangements. The source is immuneACCESS, and TCRdb retained only in-frame sequences with V and J called. Part of the clones is not carried over; for the studies checked, unresolved V genes explain less than half of this, and the remainder is unexplained. V, J and clone size reflect that table, while D and trimming were determined from the DNA. The sample has some 83,000 clones on record, approximately 89% of them singletons. The ten largest account for roughly 2.1% of the sample.

The collaborating institutions used their own protocols to collect whole blood in K2EDTA tubes. For TCRbeta analysis, collaborator samples were shipped as frozen whole blood, as isolated PBMCs, or as DNA extracted from either sample type. This TCR was sampled from a man aged 50-59 years with acute or convalescent COVID-19. This sequence uses TRBV15 and TRBJ1-2; TRBD1 aligns with 10 central bases. Sequenced sample: peripheral blood. The CDR3 protein: CATSRDSDRGSTF. The DNA sequence is given as TGTGCCACCAGCAGAGATTCGGACAGGGGGTCTACCTTC.